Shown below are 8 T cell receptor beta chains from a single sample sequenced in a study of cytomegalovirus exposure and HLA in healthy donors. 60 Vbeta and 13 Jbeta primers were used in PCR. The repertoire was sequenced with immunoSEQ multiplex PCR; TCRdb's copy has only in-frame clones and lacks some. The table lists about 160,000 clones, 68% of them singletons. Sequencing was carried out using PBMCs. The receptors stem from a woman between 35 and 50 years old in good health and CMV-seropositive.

The CDR3 protein is CASSRLAGFYNEQFF. CDR3 bases: TGTGCCAGCTCACGACTAGCGGGATTCTACAATGAGCAGTTCTTC. V is TRBV18 and J is TRBJ2-1, with 11 nucleotides matching TRBD2. J was trimmed by 3 bases and V by 4 bases; bases with no gene match: 2. The CDR3 covers 15 residues. Germline assignment: CDR1 KGHSH and CDR2 LQKENI.

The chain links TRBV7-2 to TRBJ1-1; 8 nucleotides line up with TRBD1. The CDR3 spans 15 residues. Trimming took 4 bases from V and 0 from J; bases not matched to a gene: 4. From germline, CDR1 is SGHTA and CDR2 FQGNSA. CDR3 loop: CASSYGQGMNTEAFF. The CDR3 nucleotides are TGTGCCAGCAGCTACGGACAGGGTATGAACACTGAAGCTTTCTTT.

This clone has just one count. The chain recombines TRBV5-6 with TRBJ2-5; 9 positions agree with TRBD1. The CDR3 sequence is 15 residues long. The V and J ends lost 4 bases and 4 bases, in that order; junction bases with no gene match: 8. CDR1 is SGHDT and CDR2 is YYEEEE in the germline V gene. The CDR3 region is CASSGTGTGTETQYF. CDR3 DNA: TGTGCCAGCAGCGGGACCGGGACAGGGACAGAGACCCAGTACTTC.

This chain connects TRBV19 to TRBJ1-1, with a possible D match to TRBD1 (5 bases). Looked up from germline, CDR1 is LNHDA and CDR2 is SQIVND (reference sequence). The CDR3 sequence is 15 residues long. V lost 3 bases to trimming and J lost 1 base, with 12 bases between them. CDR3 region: CASSMIGGGNTEAFF. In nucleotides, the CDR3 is TGTGCCAGTAGTATGATTGGGGGGGGGAACACTGAAGCTTTCTTT. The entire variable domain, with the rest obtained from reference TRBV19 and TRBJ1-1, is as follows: DGGITQSPKYLFRKEGQNVTLSCEQNLNHDAMYWYRQDPGQGLRLIYYSQIVNDFQKGDIAEGYSVSREKKESFPLTVTSAQKNPTAFYLCASSMIGGGNTEAFFGQGTRLTVV.

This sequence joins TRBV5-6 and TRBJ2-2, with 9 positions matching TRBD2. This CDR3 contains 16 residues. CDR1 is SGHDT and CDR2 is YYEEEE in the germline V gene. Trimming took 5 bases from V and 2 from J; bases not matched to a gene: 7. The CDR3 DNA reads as TGTGCCAGCAGTCCAATAGGGACTAGCAACACCGGGGAGCTGTTTTTT. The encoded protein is CASSPIGTSNTGELFF.

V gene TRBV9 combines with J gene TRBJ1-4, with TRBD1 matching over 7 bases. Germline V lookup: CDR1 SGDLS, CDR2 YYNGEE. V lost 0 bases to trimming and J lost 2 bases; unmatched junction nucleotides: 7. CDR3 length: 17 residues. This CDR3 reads CASSVGTGWMTNEKLFF. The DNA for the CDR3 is TGTGCCAGCAGCGTAGGGACAGGCTGGATGACTAATGAAAAACTGTTTTTT.

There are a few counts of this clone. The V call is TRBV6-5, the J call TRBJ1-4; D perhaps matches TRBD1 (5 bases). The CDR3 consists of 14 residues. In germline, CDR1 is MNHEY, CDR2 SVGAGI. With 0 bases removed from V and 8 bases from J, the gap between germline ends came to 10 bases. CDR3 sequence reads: CASSYSSGLEKLFF. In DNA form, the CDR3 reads TGTGCCAGCAGTTACTCGTCAGGGTTGGAAAAACTGTTTTTT.

This chain's CDR3 is CASSSHSATNEKLFF. The CDR3 DNA follows: TGTGCCAGCAGTTCCCACAGTGCAACTAATGAAAAACTGTTTTTT. The chain has TRBV11-2 and TRBJ1-4; D uncertain. The CDR3 contains 15 residues. Trimming took off 6 bases at V and 0 bases at J, with 11 bases between the two ends. The germline V gene encodes CDR1 SGHAT and CDR2 FQNNGV.